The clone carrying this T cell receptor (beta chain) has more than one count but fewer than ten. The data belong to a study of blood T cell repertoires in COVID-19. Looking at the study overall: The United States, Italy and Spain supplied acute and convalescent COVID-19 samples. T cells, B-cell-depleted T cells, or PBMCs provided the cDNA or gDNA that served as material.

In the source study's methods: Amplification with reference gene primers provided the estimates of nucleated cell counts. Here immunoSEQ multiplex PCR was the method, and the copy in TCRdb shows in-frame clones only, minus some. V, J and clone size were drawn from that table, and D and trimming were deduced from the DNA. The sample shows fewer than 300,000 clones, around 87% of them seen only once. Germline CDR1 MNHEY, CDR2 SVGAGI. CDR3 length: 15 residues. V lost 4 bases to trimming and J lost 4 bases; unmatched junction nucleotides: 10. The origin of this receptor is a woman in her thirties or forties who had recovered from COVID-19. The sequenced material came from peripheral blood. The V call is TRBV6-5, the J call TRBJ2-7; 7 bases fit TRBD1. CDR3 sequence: CASSSTGANGYEQYF. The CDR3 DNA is TGTGCCAGCAGTTCAACAGGGGCGAACGGGTACGAGCAGTACTTC.